These T cell receptor beta chains were read from a single sample in a study of blood T cells in healthy people across ages. TCRdb ran MiXCR on the 5' RACE reads and lists one entry per CDR3 protein. The profile shows hundreds of thousands of distinct CDR3 sequences, roughly 50% of them singletons. The sample consisted of blood. The receptors shown here come from a man aged 60 to 75 in good health. Each CDR3 is given with its conserved first and last residue. D genes are given only for firm matches. Clone size is given for some rows only: seen once, a few or many times, or a class if the clone is expanded.

V gene	clone size	J gene	D gene	CDR3 protein	CDR3 DNA
TRBV9	few	TRBJ2-1	NA	CASSERRGEQFF	TGTGCCAGCAGCGAGCGGAGGGGTGAGCAGTTCTTC
TRBV18	few	TRBJ2-1	TRBD1	CASSRPGQDYNEQFF	TGTGCCAGCTCACGACCGGGACAGGACTACAATGAGCAGTTCTTC
TRBV5-8	NA	TRBJ1-4	NA	CASGWTVEKLFF	TGTGCCAGCGGCTGGACGGTTGAAAAACTGTTTTTT
TRBV28	NA	TRBJ2-5	NA	CASRRDTAETQYF	TGTGCCAGCAGGAGGGACACGGCAGAGACCCAGTACTTC
TRBV27	once	TRBJ2-7	TRBD1	CASSRQGNYEQYF	TGTGCCAGCAGCCGACAGGGGAACTACGAGCAGTACTTC
TRBV5-1	NA	TRBJ1-2	TRBD1	CASSLGGQGTDYGYTF	TGCGCCAGCAGCTTGGGGGGACAGGGGACCGACTATGGCTACACCTTC
TRBV6-2/TRBV6-3	once	TRBJ2-7	NA	CASSRFHGSYEQYF	TGTGCCAGCAGTCGGTTTCACGGATCCTACGAGCAGTACTTC
TRBV6-6	NA	TRBJ1-6	NA	CASSYNENSPLHF	TGTGCCAGCAGTTACAACGAGAATTCACCCCTCCACTTT
TRBV29-1	NA	TRBJ2-5	NA	CSVQWGPETSLSRETQYF	TGCAGCGTACAATGGGGGCCGGAGACTAGCCTTTCGAGGGAGACCCAGTACTTC
TRBV5-1	NA	TRBJ2-3	NA	CASSSIVGGSTDTQYF	TGCGCCAGCAGCTCGATAGTGGGCGGCTCGACAGATACGCAGTATTTT
TRBV5-1	NA	TRBJ2-1	TRBD1	CASSLGGTGNNEQFF	TGCGCCAGCAGCTTGGGCGGGACAGGGAACAATGAGCAGTTCTTC
TRBV18	NA	TRBJ2-1	NA	CASSPGQEQFF	TGTGCCAGCTCACCAGGACAGGAGCAGTTCTTC
TRBV20-1	few	TRBJ2-7	TRBD2	CSALLAASYEQYF	TGCAGTGCCCTACTAGCGGCATCCTACGAGCAGTACTTC
TRBV25-1	once	TRBJ2-1	TRBD2	CASSARPGGGSYNEQFF	TGTGCCAGCAGTGCCCGGCCGGGGGGGGGCTCGTACAATGAGCAGTTCTTC
TRBV7-6	NA	TRBJ2-2	NA	CASSSRNRDTGELFF	TGTGCCAGCAGCTCAAGAAACAGAGACACCGGGGAGCTGTTTTTT
TRBV20-1	NA	TRBJ2-4	NA	CSALEDLENIQYF	TGCAGTGCCTTGGAGGACCTAGAAAACATTCAGTACTTC
TRBV15	NA	TRBJ2-5	NA	CATSRGSETQYF	TGTGCCACCAGCAGAGGTTCGGAGACCCAGTACTTC
TRBV12-3/TRBV12-4	NA	TRBJ1-2	NA	CASTGGRSYGYTF	TGTGCCAGCACCGGAGGCAGAAGTTATGGCTACACCTTC
TRBV7-9	few	TRBJ1-2	NA	CASSPAGPIYGYTF	TGTGCCAGCAGCCCGGCCGGGCCGATCTATGGCTACACCTTC
TRBV11-2	NA	TRBJ2-5	NA	CASSLAFGETQYF	TGTGCCAGCAGCTTAGCGTTCGGGGAGACCCAGTACTTC
TRBV29-1	NA	TRBJ2-1	NA	CSVDIGGGGALGQFF	TGCAGCGTTGATATAGGTGGGGGTGGGGCCCTAGGGCAGTTCTTC
TRBV12-3/TRBV12-4	many	TRBJ2-6	NA	CASSPGLSGANVLTF	TGTGCCAGCTCACCGGGACTCTCTGGGGCCAACGTCCTGACTTTC
TRBV5-6	NA	TRBJ2-3	NA	CASAGLGHFTDTQYF	TGTGCCAGCGCGGGGTTGGGACACTTCACAGATACGCAGTATTTT
TRBV7-9	NA	TRBJ2-7	NA	CASSLRGPVYEQYF	TGTGCCAGCAGCTTACGGGGTCCGGTCTACGAGCAGTACTTC
TRBV5-1	NA	TRBJ2-6	TRBD1	CASSPEGQAGANVLTF	TGCGCCAGCAGCCCGGAGGGACAGGCTGGGGCCAACGTCCTGACTTTC
TRBV10-3	NA	TRBJ2-6	NA	CAISDPGLRWGANVLTF	TGTGCCATCAGTGACCCCGGGTTAAGGTGGGGGGCCAACGTCCTGACTTTC